This T cell receptor (beta chain) was recorded in a study of blood T cell repertoires in COVID-19. Turning to the study itself: COVID-19 samples, acute and convalescent, were from the United States, Italy and Spain.

Per the original data handling: Scientists estimated how many nucleated cells there were by amplifying reference gene primers. TCRdb's table, derived via immunoSEQ multiplex PCR, lists solely in-frame clones and lacks some. V and J calls and clone size are those listed in that table; D and trimming were worked out from the DNA. The sample records some 200,000 clones, about 88% being singletons. This CDR3 comprises 15 residues. V lost 4 bases and J lost 3; bases outside the gene matches: 8. The germline gives CDR1 SGHRS, CDR2 YFSETQ. V is TRBV5-1 and J is TRBJ2-3; 7 nucleotides align to TRBD1. The sequenced material came from peripheral blood. This TCR came from a middle-aged woman with acute or convalescent COVID-19. CDR3 sequence: CASSPTGPGTDTQYF. The CDR3 DNA is TGCGCCAGCAGCCCGACAGGGCCGGGGACAGATACGCAGTATTTT. The full variable domain, with the rest looked up from reference TRBV5-1 and TRBJ2-3, is KAGVTQTPRYLIKTRGQQVTLSCSPISGHRSVSWYQQTPGQGLQFLFEYFSETQRNKGNFPGRFSGRQFSNSRSEMNVSTLELGDSALYLCASSPTGPGTDTQYFGPGTRLTVL.